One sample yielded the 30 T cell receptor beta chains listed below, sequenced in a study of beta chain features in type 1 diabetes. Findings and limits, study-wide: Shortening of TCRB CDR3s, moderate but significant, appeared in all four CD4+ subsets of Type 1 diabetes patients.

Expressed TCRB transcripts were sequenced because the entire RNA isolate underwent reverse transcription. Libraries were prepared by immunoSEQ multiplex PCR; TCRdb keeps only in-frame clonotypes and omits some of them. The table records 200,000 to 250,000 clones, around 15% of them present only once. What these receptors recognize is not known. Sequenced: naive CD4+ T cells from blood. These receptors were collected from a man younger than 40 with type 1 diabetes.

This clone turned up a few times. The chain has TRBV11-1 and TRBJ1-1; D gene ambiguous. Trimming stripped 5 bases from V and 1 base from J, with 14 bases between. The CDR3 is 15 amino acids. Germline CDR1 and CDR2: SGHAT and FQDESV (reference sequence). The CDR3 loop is CASSLRLVGNTEAFF. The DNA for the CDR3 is TGTGCCAGCAGCCTACGCCTGGTGGGGAACACTGAAGCTTTCTTT.

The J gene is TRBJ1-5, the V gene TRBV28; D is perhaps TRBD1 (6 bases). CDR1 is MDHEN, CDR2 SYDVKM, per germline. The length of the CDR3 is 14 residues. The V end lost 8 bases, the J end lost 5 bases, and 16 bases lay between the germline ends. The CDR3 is CASLPGQRHQPQHF. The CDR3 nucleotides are TGTGCCAGCCTCCCTGGACAGCGCCATCAGCCCCAGCATTTT.

CDR3 bases: TGCAGCGTTGAAGACGAGTCCAGACAGACCGGGGAGCTGTTTTTT. Protein sequence: CSVEDESRQTGELFF. V gene TRBV29-1 combines with J gene TRBJ2-2; D may be TRBD1 (5 bases). In germline, CDR1 is SQVTM, CDR2 ANQGSEA. The CDR3 covers 15 residues. The germline V and J ends were trimmed by 0 bases and 5 bases, with 13 bases remaining between them.

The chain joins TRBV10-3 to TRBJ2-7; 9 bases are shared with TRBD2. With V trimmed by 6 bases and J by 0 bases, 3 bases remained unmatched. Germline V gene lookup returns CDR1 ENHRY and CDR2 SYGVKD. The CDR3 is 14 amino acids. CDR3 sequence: CAISDSGSSYEQYF. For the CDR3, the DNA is TGTGCCATCAGCGATAGCGGGAGCTCCTACGAGCAGTACTTC.

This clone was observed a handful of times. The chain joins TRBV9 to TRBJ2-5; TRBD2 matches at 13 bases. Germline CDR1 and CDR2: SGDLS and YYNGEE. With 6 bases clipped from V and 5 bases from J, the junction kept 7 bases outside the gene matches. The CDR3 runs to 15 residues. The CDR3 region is CASTRGLAGVETQYF. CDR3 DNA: TGTGCCAGCACCCGAGGACTAGCGGGAGTTGAGACCCAGTACTTC.

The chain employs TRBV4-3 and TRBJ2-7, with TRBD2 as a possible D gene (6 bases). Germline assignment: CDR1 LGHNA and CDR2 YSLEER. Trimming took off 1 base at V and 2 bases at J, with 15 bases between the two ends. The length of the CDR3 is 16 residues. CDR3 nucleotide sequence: TGCGCCAGCAGCCAAGCCGCGGGACTGACTCCCTACGAGCAGTACTTC. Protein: CASSQAAGLTPYEQYF.

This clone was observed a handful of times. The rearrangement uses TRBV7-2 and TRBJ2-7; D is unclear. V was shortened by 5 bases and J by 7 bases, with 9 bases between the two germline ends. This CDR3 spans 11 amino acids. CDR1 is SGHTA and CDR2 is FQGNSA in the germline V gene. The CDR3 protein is CASSPRLEQYF. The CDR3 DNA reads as TGTGCCAGCAGCCCCCGGTTGGAGCAGTACTTC.

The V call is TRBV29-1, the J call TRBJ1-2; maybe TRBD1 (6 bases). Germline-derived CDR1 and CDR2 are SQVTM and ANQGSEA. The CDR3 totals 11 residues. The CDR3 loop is CTTGTRYGYTF. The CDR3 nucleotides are TGCACTACGGGGACACGCTATGGCTACACCTTC.

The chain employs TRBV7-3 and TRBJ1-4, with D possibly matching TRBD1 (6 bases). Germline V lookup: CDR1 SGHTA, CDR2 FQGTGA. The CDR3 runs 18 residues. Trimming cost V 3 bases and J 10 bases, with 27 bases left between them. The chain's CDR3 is CASSFWSEYGGLQPKLFF. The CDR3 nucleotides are TGTGCCAGCAGCTTCTGGTCAGAATATGGGGGGCTCCAGCCAAAACTGTTTTTT.

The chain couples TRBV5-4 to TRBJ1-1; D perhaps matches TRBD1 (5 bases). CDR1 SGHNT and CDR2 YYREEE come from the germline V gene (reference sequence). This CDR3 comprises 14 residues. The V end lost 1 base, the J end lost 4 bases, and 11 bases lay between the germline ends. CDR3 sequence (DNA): TGTGCCAGCAGCTTGAGCAGGGTTCTCACTGAAGCTTTCTTT. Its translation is CASSLSRVLTEAFF. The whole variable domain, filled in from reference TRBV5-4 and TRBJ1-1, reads ETGVTQSPTHLIKTRGQQVTLRCSSQSGHNTVSWYQQALGQGPQFIFQYYREEENGRGNFPPRFSGLQFPNYSSELNVNALELDDSALYLCASSLSRVLTEAFFGQGTRLTVV.

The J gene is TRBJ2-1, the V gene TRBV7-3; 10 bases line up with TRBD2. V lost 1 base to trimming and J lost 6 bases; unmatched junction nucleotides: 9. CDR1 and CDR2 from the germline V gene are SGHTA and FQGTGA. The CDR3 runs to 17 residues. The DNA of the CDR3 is TGTGCCAGCAGCTTAATCCTAGCGGGAGTAATGGGCAATGAGCAGTTCTTC. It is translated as CASSLILAGVMGNEQFF.

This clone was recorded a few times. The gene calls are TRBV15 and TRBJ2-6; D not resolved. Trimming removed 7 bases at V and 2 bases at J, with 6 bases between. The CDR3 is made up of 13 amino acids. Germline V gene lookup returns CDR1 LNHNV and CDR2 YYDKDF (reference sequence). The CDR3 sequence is CATIRPGANVLTF. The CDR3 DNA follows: TGTGCCACCATTCGGCCTGGGGCCAACGTCCTGACTTTC.

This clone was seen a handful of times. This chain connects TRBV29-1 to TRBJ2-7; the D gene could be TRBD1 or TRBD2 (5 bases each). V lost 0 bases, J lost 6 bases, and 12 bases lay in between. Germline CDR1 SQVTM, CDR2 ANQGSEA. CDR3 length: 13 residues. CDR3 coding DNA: TGCAGCGTTGAAGAAGGTCGGGGCGGCGAGCAGTACTTC. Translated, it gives CSVEEGRGGEQYF.

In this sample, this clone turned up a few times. Written as DNA, the CDR3 is TGCGCCAGCAGCCTTAGCGGGAGCTCCAGGGAGCAGTACTTC. This encodes CASSLSGSSREQYF. The chain links TRBV5-1 to TRBJ2-7, with 9 bases matching TRBD2. Germline CDR1 reads SGHRS; CDR2 reads YFSETQ. The CDR3 covers 14 residues. The V and J ends lost 4 bases and 7 bases, in that order; junction bases with no gene match: 9.

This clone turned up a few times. The CDR3 coding sequence is TGTGCCTGGAGTGTACATGGGTCAGAACGCTCCTACGAGCAGTACTTC. It yields the protein CAWSVHGSERSYEQYF. The chain uses TRBV30 and TRBJ2-7; D is undetermined. Germline V gene lookup returns CDR1 GTSNPN and CDR2 SVGIG (reference sequence). V lost 0 bases and J 0 bases, leaving 15 bases between the germline ends. The CDR3 sequence is 16 residues long.

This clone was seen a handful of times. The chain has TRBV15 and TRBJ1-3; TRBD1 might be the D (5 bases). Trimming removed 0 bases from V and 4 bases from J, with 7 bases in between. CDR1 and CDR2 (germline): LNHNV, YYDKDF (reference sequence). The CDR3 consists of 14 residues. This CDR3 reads CATSRDRAGNTIYF. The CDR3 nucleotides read TGTGCCACCAGCAGAGACAGGGCAGGAAACACCATATATTTT.

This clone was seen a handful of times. This CDR3 is CSVVRPNTEAFF. In DNA, the CDR3 is TGCAGCGTGGTCAGGCCGAACACTGAAGCTTTCTTT. This sequence joins TRBV29-1 and TRBJ1-1; D is undetermined. The CDR3 is made up of 12 amino acids. V lost 6 bases and J 1 base, leaving 9 bases between the germline ends. Per germline, CDR1 SQVTM and CDR2 ANQGSEA.

This chain's CDR3 is CASSTPVASGKQETQYF. CDR3 bases: TGTGCCAGCAGTACCCCAGTCGCTAGCGGGAAACAAGAGACCCAGTACTTC. The chain combines TRBV28 with TRBJ2-5, with 9 bases identical to TRBD2. CDR1 and CDR2 (germline): MDHEN, SYDVKM. The CDR3 runs to 17 residues. V shed 5 bases, J shed 2 bases, and the junction held 12 bases outside the gene matches.

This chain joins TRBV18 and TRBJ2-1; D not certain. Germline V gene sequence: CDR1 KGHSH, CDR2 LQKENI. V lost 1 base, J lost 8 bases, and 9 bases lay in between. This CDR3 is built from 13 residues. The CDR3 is CASSPRGSDEQFF. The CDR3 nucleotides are TGTGCCAGCTCACCACGGGGTTCGGATGAGCAGTTCTTC.

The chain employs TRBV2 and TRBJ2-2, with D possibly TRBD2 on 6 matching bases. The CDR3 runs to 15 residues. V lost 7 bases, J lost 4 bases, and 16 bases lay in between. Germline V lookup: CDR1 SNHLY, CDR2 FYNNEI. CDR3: CASTKEGGPTGELFF. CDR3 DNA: TGTGCCAGCACCAAGGAAGGAGGGCCCACCGGGGAGCTGTTTTTT.

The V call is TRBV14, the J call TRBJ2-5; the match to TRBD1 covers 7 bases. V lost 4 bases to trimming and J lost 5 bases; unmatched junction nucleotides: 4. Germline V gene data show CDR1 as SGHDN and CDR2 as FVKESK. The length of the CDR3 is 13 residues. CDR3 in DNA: TGTGCCAGCAGCCGCGACAGGGCGGAGACCCAGTACTTC. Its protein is CASSRDRAETQYF.

CDR3 nucleotides: TGTGCCAGTAGTATGGGGACTAGCGGATACAATGAGCAGTTCTTC. Its translation: CASSMGTSGYNEQFF. The chain couples TRBV19 to TRBJ2-1; TRBD2 matches 11 bases. This CDR3 has 15 amino acids. The germline V gene has CDR1 LNHDA and CDR2 SQIVND (reference sequence). Unmatched junction bases numbered 2, after V lost 3 bases and J lost 4 bases.

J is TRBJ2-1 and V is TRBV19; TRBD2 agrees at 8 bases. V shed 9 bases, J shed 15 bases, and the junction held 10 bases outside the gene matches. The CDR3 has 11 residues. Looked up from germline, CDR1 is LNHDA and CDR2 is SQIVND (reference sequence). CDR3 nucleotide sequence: TGTGCCAGGTCTTTTAGCGGGAAACGGTTCTTC. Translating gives CARSFSGKRFF.

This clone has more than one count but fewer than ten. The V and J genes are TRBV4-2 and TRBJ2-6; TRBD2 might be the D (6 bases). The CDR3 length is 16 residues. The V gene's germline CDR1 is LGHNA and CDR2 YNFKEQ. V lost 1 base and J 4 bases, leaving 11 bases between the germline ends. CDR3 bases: TGTGCCAGCAGCCAAGCCCGGGAGACGGGGGCCAACGTCCTGACTTTC. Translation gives CASSQARETGANVLTF.

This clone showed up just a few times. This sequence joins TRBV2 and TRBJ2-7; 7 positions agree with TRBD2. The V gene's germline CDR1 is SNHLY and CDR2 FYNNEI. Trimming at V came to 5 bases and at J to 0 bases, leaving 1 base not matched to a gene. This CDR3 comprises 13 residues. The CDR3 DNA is TGTGCCAGCAGTAGCGGGATCTCCTACGAGCAGTACTTC. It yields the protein CASSSGISYEQYF.

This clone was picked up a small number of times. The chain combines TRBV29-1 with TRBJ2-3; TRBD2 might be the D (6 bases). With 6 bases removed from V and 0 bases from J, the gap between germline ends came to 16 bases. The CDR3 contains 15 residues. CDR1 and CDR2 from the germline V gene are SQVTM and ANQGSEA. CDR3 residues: CSVEGPGESTDTQYF. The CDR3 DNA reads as TGCAGCGTGGAGGGTCCCGGGGAGAGCACAGATACGCAGTATTTT.

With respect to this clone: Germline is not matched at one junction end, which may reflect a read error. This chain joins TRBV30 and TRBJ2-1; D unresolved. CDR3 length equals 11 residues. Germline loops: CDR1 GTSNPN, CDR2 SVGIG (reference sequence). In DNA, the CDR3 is TGTGCCTGGAGTGTACAGTCCCAGCCCCTCTTC. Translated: CAWSVQSQPLF.

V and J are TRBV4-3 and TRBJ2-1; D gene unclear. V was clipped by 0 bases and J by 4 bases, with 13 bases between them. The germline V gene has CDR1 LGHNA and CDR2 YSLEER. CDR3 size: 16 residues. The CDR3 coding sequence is TGCGCCAGCAGCCAAGAAGCCCGAGTAGGGTACAATGAGCAGTTCTTC. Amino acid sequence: CASSQEARVGYNEQFF.

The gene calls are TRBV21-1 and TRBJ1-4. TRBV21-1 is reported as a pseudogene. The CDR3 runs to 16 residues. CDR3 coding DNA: TGTGCCAGCAGCAAAATCGAGGCAGGATGGCGTGAAAAACTGTTTTTT. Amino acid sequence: CASSKIEAGWREKLFF.

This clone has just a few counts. CDR3 in DNA: TGTGCCAGCAGCTTGACCGGTCGGACCCCGGGGCAAGAGACCCAGTACTTC. Translation: CASSLTGRTPGQETQYF. V usage is TRBV7-9 and J usage is TRBJ2-5; possible D gene TRBD2, 5 bases. The CDR3 runs to 17 residues. Germline values: CDR1 SEHNR, CDR2 FQNEAQ (reference sequence). V was pared by 3 bases and J by 2 bases, with 19 bases between.